This TCR beta chain emerged from a study of regulatory T cells in long-lasting Graves disease. Study observations and caveats: Persistent disease was characterized by preferential usage of TRBV28, TRBJ1-2 and TRBJ2-5.

A word on this clonotype: Its cognate antigen is unknown.

Time point here: newly diagnosed GD, antithyroid drugs for less than 3 months. Extracted PBMC RNA gave rise to the TCR library. Germline V gives CDR1 LGHDT, CDR2 YNNKEL (reference sequence). The CDR3 consists of 14 residues. J was trimmed by 3 bases and V by 8 bases; bases with no gene match: 8. TCR beta libraries were built with iRepertoire HTBI primers and Arm-PCR of CDR3 regions. TCRdb redid the calling of the multiplex PCR reads with MiXCR, one entry per CDR3 protein. The sample records roughly 440,000 distinct CDR3 sequences, roughly 15% being singletons. These records were also assigned to another study, of T cells in Graves' hyperthyroidism and ophthalmopathy. Per that paper: Aged 18 to 65, the patients had hyperthyroidism that was newly diagnosed and had lasted under 2 months. Diagnostic decisions used clinical symptoms, serum thyroxine and TRAb, thyroid ultrasound and orbital computed tomography. Blood held most thyroid clonotypes expanded above 0.001 frequency.

The specimen was peripheral blood mononuclear cells (PBMCs), collected at new diagnosis, from a patient treated with antithyroid drugs. This chain links TRBV3-1 with TRBJ2-3, with 7 bases fitting TRBD2. The receptor was isolated from a woman younger than 35 with Graves disease. The CDR3 DNA follows: TGTGCCAGCGGCAAAGCGGGATGGACAGATACGCAGTATTTT. Amino acids: CASGKAGWTDTQYF.